The rows below give T cell receptor beta chains drawn from one sample of a study of blood T cell repertoires in COVID-19. Some clones are missing from TCRdb's copy, which holds only in-frame ones; the method was immunoSEQ multiplex PCR. The sample contains about 200,000 clones, almost 90% of which appear only once. The specimen sequenced was peripheral blood. The receptors shown here come from a man younger than 35 with active or convalescent COVID-19. Both conserved end residues are trimmed from each CDR3.

ATSRDRGNSPLH,TRBV15
ASSSRERSYGYT,TRBV19
ASSLSPPGLYGYT,TRBV27
ASSLAGGGIQPQH,TRBV5-6
ASSPDSLQQY,TRBV9
AWSDTGSYGYT,TRBV30
ASSLGTAGLAHHQQF,TRBV5-1
ASSLDPRDRANTGELF,TRBV11-2
ASSLKLAGDQPQH,TRBV28
ASSSYDPIPSDNEQF,TRBV3-1/TRBV3-2
ASRQGAGTEAF,TRBV10-1
ASSTIPGQGLSEQY,TRBV6-2/TRBV6-3